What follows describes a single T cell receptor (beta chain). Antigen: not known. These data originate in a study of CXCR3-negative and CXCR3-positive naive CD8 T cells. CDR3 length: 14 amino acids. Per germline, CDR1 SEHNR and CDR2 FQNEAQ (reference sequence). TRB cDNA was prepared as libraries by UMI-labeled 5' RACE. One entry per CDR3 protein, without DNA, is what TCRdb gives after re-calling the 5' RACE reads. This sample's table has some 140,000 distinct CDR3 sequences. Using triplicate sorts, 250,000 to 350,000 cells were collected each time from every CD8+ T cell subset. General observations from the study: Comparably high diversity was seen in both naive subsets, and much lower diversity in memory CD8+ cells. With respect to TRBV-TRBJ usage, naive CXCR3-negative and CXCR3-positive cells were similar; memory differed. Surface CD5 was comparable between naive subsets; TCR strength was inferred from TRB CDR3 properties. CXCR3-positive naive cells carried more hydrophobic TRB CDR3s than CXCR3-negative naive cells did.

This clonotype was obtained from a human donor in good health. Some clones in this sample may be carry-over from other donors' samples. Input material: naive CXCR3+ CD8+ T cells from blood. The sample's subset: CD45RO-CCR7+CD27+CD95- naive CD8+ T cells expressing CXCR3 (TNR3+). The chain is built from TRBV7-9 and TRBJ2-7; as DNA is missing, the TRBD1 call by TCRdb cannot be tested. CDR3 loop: CASSSRQGPYEQYF.